These 20 T cell receptor beta chains share one sample of origin, sequenced in a study of T cells of healthy individuals. TCRdb recomputed calls from the 5' RACE reads with MiXCR, one row per CDR3 protein. Of 90,000 to 100,000 distinct CDR3 sequences in the sample, 17% were seen once. The receptors derive from a human donor in good health.

This clonotype was recorded once. This chain links TRBV4-3 with TRBJ2-3, with TRBD2 identical over 8 bases. V gave up 4 bases and J gave up 8 bases; unmatched junction bases: 8. Looked up from germline, CDR1 is LGHNA and CDR2 is YSLEER. This CDR3 contains 14 residues. The CDR3 region is CASSPRTGGPTQYF. In DNA form, the CDR3 reads TGCGCCAGCAGCCCAAGAACGGGAGGGCCTACGCAGTATTTT.

V usage is TRBV10-3 and J usage is TRBJ2-6, with unresolved D. The CDR3 sequence is 13 residues long. Trimming pared 0 bases from V and 3 bases from J, leaving 0 bases between. Germline V gives CDR1 ENHRY, CDR2 SYGVKD. CDR3 bases: TGTGCCATCAGTGAGTCTGGGGCCAACGTCCTGACTTTC. It yields the protein CAISESGANVLTF.

V is TRBV18 and J is TRBJ2-2; 10 positions match TRBD2. The CDR3 runs to 16 residues. CDR1 is KGHSH, CDR2 LQKENI, per germline. V dropped 2 bases and J dropped 0; count of bases not matched to a gene: 0. The CDR3 protein is CASSPGLAANTGELFF. The CDR3 DNA follows: TGTGCCAGCTCACCAGGACTAGCGGCGAACACCGGGGAGCTGTTTTTT.

This clonotype has only one observation. This rearrangement joins TRBV12-5 to TRBJ2-1, with 8 bases aligning to TRBD1. With 6 bases clipped from V and 4 bases from J, the junction kept 11 bases outside the gene matches. The CDR3 has 16 amino acids. Looked up from germline, CDR1 is LGHNT and CDR2 is FRNRAP. The CDR3 protein is CASGRSSGGRYNEQFF. For the CDR3, the DNA is TGTGCTAGTGGCCGGTCTTCAGGGGGCCGATACAATGAGCAGTTCTTC.

This clonotype has a handful of counts. The chain uses TRBV24-1 and TRBJ2-7; 9 bases fit TRBD1. Germline lookup yields CDR1 KGHDR and CDR2 SFDVKD. With 2 bases clipped from V and 5 bases from J, the junction kept 0 bases outside the gene matches. CDR3 length equals 13 residues. DNA of the CDR3: TGTGCCACCAGTGATTGGGACAGGGACGAGCAGTACTTC. This encodes CATSDWDRDEQYF.

The chain couples TRBV27 to TRBJ2-2; 15 nucleotides match TRBD2. Trimming took 5 bases from V and 3 from J; bases not matched to a gene: 1. The CDR3 contains 16 residues. CDR1 is MNHEY and CDR2 is SMNVEV in the germline V gene (reference sequence). The CDR3: CASSGLAGGYTGELFF. CDR3 bases: TGTGCCAGCAGTGGACTAGCGGGAGGGTACACCGGGGAGCTGTTTTTT.

The chain is built from TRBV2 and TRBJ2-2, with 12 bases that match TRBD2. Germline V gene lookup returns CDR1 SNHLY and CDR2 FYNNEI. This CDR3 region has 15 residues. V lost 6 bases to trimming and J lost 6 bases; unmatched junction nucleotides: 5. The CDR3 protein is CASRGGLAGSGELFF. As DNA, the CDR3 is TGTGCCAGCAGGGGGGGACTAGCGGGCTCCGGGGAGCTGTTTTTT. Drawing the rest from reference TRBV2 and TRBJ2-2, the complete variable domain is EPEVTQTPSHQVTQMGQEVILRCVPISNHLYFYWYRQILGQKVEFLVSFYNNEISEKSEIFDDQFSVERPDGSNFTLKIRSTKLEDSAMYFCASRGGLAGSGELFFGEGSRLTVL.

This clonotype was counted between two and nine times. The chain links TRBV20-1 to TRBJ2-7; no clear D gene. This CDR3 is built from 13 residues. Germline V gene lookup returns CDR1 DFQATT and CDR2 SNEGSKA (reference sequence). V lost 2 bases and J lost 3, with 11 bases in between. CDR3 protein: CSARSGVDYEQYF. The CDR3 DNA reads TGCAGTGCTAGAAGTGGGGTCGACTACGAGCAGTACTTC.

This clonotype was observed a handful of times. The rearrangement uses TRBV20-1 and TRBJ1-4, with D possibly TRBD1 on 5 matching bases. The germline V gene encodes CDR1 DFQATT and CDR2 SNEGSKA (reference sequence). The CDR3 totals 16 residues. V lost 5 bases and J 3 bases, leaving 19 bases between the germline ends. For the CDR3, the DNA is TGCAGTGCTTCCACACCCGGGGGTTTACCTAATGAAAAACTGTTTTTT. Amino acid sequence: CSASTPGGLPNEKLFF.

This clonotype was counted only a few times. The V gene is TRBV12-3 or TRBV12-4, the J gene TRBJ1-4; 7 bases line up with TRBD1. CDR3 length equals 15 residues. The V gene end was trimmed by 5 bases and the J gene end by 7 bases; junction bases not matched to a gene: 10. The CDR3 spells CASSTRTGASEKLFF. The CDR3 bases are TGTGCCAGCAGTACCAGGACAGGTGCAAGTGAAAAACTGTTTTTT.

This sequence joins TRBV4-1 and TRBJ2-2, with D perhaps matching TRBD1 (5 bases). The germline V gene encodes CDR1 MGHRA and CDR2 YSYEKL. The CDR3 totals 17 residues. Trimming removed 2 bases at V and 3 bases at J, with 16 bases between. CDR3 nucleotide sequence: TGCGCCAGCAGCCAAAAAGGTCAGGGCCGGGACACCGGGGAGCTGTTTTTT. Its protein is CASSQKGQGRDTGELFF.

J is TRBJ2-2 and V is TRBV15; D remains unclear. Per germline, CDR1 LNHNV and CDR2 YYDKDF (reference sequence). Trimming removed 0 bases from V and 3 bases from J, with 8 bases in between. CDR3 length equals 15 residues. The CDR3 loop is CATSRDRQYTGELFF. The CDR3 DNA is TGTGCCACCAGCAGAGATAGGCAATACACCGGGGAGCTGTTTTTT. The full variable domain, its missing parts supplied by reference TRBV15 and TRBJ2-2, is DAMVIQNPRYQVTQFGKPVTLSCSQTLNHNVMYWYQQKSSQAPKLLFHYYDKDFNNEADTPDNFQSRRPNTSFCFLDIRSPGLGDTAMYLCATSRDRQYTGELFFGEGSRLTVL.

CDR3 sequence: CASSLFGGLETQYF. DNA for the CDR3: TGTGCCAGCAGTTTATTTGGAGGGTTGGAGACCCAGTACTTC. This chain uses TRBV28 with TRBJ2-5; D is perhaps TRBD2 (6 bases). The V and J ends lost 1 base and 5 bases respectively, with 11 bases between them. The CDR3 runs to 14 residues. CDR1 and CDR2 (germline): MDHEN, SYDVKM.

This clonotype has at least ten counts. The rearrangement joins TRBV7-2 to TRBJ2-6, with a tentative D call TRBD1 (6 bases). Germline V gives CDR1 SGHTA, CDR2 FQGNSA. This CDR3 spans 16 amino acids. V gave up 1 base and J gave up 1 base, with 8 bases separating them. This chain's CDR3 is CASSLVRGSGANVLTF. The CDR3 nucleotides read TGTGCCAGCAGCTTAGTTAGGGGGTCTGGGGCCAACGTCCTGACTTTC. The full variable domain, its missing parts supplied by reference TRBV7-2 and TRBJ2-6, is GAGVSQSPSNKVTEKGKDVELRCDPISGHTALYWYRQSLGQGLEFLIYFQGNSAPDKSGLPSDRFSAERTGGSVSTLTIQRTQQEDSAVYLCASSLVRGSGANVLTFGAGSRLTVL.

Turning to this clonotype: The junction shows a germline mismatch at one end, possibly a read error. The rearrangement uses TRBV7-2 and TRBJ1-3; TRBD1 might be the D (5 bases). The CDR3 has 16 residues. Germline CDR1 is SGHTA and CDR2 is FQGNSA. In DNA, the CDR3 is TGTGCCAGCAGCTTGGGGACGGTCCTCTCTGGAAACATCATATATTTT. It encodes CASSLGTVLSGNIIYF.

This chain uses TRBV3-1 with TRBJ2-1; TRBD2 agrees at 7 bases. Germline trimming cut 5 bases from V and 8 bases from J; bases unmatched to any gene: 9. The length of the CDR3 is 14 residues. Germline CDR1 is LGHDT and CDR2 is YNNKEL (reference sequence). CDR3 protein: CASSFGLEVYEQFF. The CDR3 DNA sequence: TGTGCCAGCAGCTTTGGACTAGAGGTCTATGAGCAGTTCTTC.

The chain employs TRBV7-2 and TRBJ2-7; TRBD2 aligns across 7 bases. The CDR3 has 15 amino acids. Trimming removed 5 bases from V and 7 bases from J; junction bases left unmatched: 14. From germline, CDR1 is SGHTA and CDR2 FQGNSA. The CDR3 DNA reads as TGTGCCAGCAGCCCCCCCCGGGGCGGGGGTCATGAGCAGTACTTC. Translated, it gives CASSPPRGGGHEQYF.

The chain uses TRBV29-1 and TRBJ2-2; 8 nucleotides line up with TRBD2. Trimming removed 7 bases from V and 5 bases from J; junction bases left unmatched: 6. The CDR3 totals 13 residues. Per germline, CDR1 SQVTM and CDR2 ANQGSEA. The CDR3 sequence is CSAGTRLTGELFF. CDR3 nucleotide sequence: TGCAGCGCCGGGACTAGATTAACCGGGGAGCTGTTTTTT.

The gene calls are TRBV2 and TRBJ2-7; TRBD2 might be the D (7 bases). There are 14 residues in the CDR3. CDR1 and CDR2 (germline): SNHLY, FYNNEI. V shed 4 bases and J shed 6 bases, with 16 bases lying between them. CDR3 nucleotide sequence: TGTGCCAGCAGTGGGGAGGCGGGGGCCGTCGAGCAGTACTTC. Protein: CASSGEAGAVEQYF. The whole variable domain, filled in from reference TRBV2 and TRBJ2-7, reads EPEVTQTPSHQVTQMGQEVILRCVPISNHLYFYWYRQILGQKVEFLVSFYNNEISEKSEIFDDQFSVERPDGSNFTLKIRSTKLEDSAMYFCASSGEAGAVEQYFGPGTRLTVT.

This clonotype was seen only a few times. The chain is built from TRBV5-4 and TRBJ2-1; D remains ambiguous. This CDR3 comprises 14 residues. V gave up 4 bases and J gave up 6 bases, with 14 bases separating them. Per the germline V gene, CDR1 is SGHNT and CDR2 is YYREEE (reference sequence). In nucleotides, the CDR3 is TGTGCCAGCAGCCTCCTCCTCGGCTCCAATGAGCAGTTCTTC. This encodes CASSLLLGSNEQFF. The whole variable domain, filled in from reference TRBV5-4 and TRBJ2-1, reads ETGVTQSPTHLIKTRGQQVTLRCSSQSGHNTVSWYQQALGQGPQFIFQYYREEENGRGNFPPRFSGLQFPNYSSELNVNALELDDSALYLCASSLLLGSNEQFFGPGTRLTVL.